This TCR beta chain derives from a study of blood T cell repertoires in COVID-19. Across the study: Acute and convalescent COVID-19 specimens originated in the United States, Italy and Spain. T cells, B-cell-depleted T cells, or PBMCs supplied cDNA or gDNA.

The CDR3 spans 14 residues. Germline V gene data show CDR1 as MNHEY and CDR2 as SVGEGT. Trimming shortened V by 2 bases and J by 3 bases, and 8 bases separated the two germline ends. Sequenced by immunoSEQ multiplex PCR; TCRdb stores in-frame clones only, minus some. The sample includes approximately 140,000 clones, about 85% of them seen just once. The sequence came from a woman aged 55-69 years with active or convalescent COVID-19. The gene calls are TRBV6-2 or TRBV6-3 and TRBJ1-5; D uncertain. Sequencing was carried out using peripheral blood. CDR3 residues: CASSYGQANQPQHF. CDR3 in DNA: TGTGCCAGCAGTTACGGGCAAGCCAATCAGCCCCAGCATTTT.